In this sample, the clone carrying this T cell receptor beta chain turned up many times. The CDR3 loop spans 14 amino acids. The V end was cut by 5 bases, the J end by 5 bases, with 15 bases between. Germline V CDR1 and CDR2: SGHTA, FQGNSA. Time point reported: after preoperative PTX-NDP chemotherapy. These data originate in a study of esophageal squamous cell carcinoma under preoperative chemotherapy. TCRdb re-derived calls from the PCR reads in MiXCR, one entry per CDR3 protein. The table includes 15,000 to 20,000 distinct CDR3 sequences, around 46% detected once. Sampling was performed from a patient given preoperative chemotherapy. This clonotype was obtained from a human donor with esophageal squamous cell carcinoma. The donor label of this sample is uncertain. The rearrangement uses TRBV7-2 and TRBJ2-5, with D tentatively TRBD1 (5 bases). The CDR3 region has the DNA TGTGCCAGCAGCGATTCGGGCAGGGCCGAGACCCAGTACTTC. The encoded protein is CASSDSGRAETQYF.